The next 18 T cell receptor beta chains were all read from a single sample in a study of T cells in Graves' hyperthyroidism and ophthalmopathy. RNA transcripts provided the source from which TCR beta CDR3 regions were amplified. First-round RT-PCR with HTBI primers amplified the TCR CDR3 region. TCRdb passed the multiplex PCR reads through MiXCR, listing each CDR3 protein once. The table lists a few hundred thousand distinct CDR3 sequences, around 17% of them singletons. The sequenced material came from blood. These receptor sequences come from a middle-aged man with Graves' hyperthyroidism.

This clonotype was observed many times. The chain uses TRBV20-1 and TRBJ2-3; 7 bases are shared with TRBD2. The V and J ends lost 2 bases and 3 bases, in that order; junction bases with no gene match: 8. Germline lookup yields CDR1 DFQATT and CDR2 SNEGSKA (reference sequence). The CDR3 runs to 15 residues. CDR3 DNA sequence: TGCAGTGCTAGATCCCGACTAGCCGGAACAGATACGCAGTATTTT. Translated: CSARSRLAGTDTQYF.

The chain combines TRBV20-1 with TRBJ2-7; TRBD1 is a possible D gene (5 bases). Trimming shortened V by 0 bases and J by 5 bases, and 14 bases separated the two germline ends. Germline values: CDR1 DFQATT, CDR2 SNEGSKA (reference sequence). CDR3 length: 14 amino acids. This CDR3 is CSARDPQGSDEQYF. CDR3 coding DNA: TGCAGTGCTAGAGATCCGCAGGGTTCCGACGAGCAGTACTTC.

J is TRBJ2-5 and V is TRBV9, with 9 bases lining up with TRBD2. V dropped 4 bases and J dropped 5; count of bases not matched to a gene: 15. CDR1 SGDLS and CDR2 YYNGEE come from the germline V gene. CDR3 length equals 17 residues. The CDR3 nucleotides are TGTGCCAGCAGCCGTAGGCGGGGGGGCCCCTTACGGGAGACCCAGTACTTC. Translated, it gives CASSRRRGGPLRETQYF.

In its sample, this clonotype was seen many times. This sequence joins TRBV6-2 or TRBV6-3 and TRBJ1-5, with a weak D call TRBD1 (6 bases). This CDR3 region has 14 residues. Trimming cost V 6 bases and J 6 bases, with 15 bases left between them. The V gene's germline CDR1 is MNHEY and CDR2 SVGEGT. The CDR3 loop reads CASSSGGATQPQHF. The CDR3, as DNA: TGTGCCAGCAGCAGCGGGGGGGCGACTCAGCCCCAGCATTTT.

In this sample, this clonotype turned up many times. In DNA form, the CDR3 reads TGTGCTCAGGCCCAAGGGGGGGACACTGAAGCTTTCTTT. It yields the protein CAQAQGGDTEAFF. V is TRBV12-3 or TRBV12-4 and J is TRBJ1-1; perhaps TRBD1 as D (6 bases). CDR3 length: 13 residues.

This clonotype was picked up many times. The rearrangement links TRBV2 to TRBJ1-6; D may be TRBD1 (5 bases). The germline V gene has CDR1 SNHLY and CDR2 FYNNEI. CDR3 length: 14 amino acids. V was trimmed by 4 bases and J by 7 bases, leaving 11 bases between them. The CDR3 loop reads CASSVERGNSPLHF. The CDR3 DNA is TGTGCCAGCAGTGTTGAACGGGGGAATTCACCCCTCCACTTT.

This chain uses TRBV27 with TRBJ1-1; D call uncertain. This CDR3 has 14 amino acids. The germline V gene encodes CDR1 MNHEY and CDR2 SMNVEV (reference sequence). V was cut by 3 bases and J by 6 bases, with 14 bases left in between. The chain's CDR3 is CASSFHTPGAEAFF. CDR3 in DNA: TGTGCCAGCAGTTTTCACACACCTGGAGCTGAAGCTTTCTTT.

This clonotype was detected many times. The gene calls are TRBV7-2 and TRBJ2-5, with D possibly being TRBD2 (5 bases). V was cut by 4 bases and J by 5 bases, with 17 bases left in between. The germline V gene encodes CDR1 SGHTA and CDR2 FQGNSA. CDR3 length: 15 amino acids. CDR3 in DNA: TGTGCCAGCAGCTCCGTCGGGGTAGACTATGAGACCCAGTACTTC. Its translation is CASSSVGVDYETQYF.

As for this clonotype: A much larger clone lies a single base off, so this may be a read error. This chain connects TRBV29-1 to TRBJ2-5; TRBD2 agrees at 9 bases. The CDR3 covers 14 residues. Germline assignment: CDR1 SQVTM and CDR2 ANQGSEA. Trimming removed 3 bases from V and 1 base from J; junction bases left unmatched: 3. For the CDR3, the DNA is TGCAGCGTTGAGCTAGCGGGGAGCCAAGAGACCCAGTACTTC. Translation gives CSVELAGSQETQYF.

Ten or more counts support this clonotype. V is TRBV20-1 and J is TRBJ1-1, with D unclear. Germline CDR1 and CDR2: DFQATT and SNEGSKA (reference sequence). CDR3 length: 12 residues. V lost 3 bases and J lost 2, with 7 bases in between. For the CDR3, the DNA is TGCAGTGCTAGTCGTGCAAACACTGAAGCTTTCTTT. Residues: CSASRANTEAFF.

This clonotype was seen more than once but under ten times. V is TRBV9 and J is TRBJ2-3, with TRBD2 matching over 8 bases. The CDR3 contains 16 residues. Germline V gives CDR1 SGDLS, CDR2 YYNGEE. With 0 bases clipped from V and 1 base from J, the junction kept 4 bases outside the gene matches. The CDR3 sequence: CASSVGGGGRTDTQYF. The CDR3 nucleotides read TGTGCCAGCAGCGTAGGGGGCGGGGGGCGCACAGATACGCAGTATTTT.

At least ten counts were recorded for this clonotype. For the CDR3, the DNA is TGTGCCAGCAAAAGGACTAGCGGGGGGTACGAGCAGTACTTC. Residues: CASKRTSGGYEQYF. The chain employs TRBV2 and TRBJ2-7, with 14 bases lining up with TRBD2. CDR1 is SNHLY, CDR2 FYNNEI, per germline. The trim removed 7 bases at V and 4 bases at J, leaving 3 bases unmatched. The CDR3 contains 14 residues.

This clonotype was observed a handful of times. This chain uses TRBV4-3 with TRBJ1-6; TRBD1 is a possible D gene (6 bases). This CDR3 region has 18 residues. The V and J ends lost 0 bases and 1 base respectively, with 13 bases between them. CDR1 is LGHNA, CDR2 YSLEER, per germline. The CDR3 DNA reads TGCGCCAGCAGCCAAGATCCCGGGGGCGAGTCCTATAATTCACCCCTCCACTTT. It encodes CASSQDPGGESYNSPLHF.

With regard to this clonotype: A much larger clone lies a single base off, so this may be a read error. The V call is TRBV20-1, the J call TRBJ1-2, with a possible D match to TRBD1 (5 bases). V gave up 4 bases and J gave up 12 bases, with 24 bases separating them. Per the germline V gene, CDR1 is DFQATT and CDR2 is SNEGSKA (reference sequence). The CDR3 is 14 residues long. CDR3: CSATTNSGSQGHTF. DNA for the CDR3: TGCAGTGCTACCACAAACTCAGGGTCCCAAGGCCACACCTTC.

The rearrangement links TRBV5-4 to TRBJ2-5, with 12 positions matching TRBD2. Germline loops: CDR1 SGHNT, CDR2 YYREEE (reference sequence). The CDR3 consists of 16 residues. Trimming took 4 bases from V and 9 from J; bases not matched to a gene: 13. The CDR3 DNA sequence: TGTGCCAGCAGCCCGGTCACTAGCGGGGGGATCCGGGCCCAGTACTTC. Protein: CASSPVTSGGIRAQYF.

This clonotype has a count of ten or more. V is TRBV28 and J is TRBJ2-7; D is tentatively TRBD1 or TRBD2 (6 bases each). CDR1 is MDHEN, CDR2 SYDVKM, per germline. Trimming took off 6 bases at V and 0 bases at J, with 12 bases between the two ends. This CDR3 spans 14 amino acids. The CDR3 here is CASRRDISSYEQYF. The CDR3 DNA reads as TGTGCCAGCAGGCGGGACATCTCCTCCTACGAGCAGTACTTC.

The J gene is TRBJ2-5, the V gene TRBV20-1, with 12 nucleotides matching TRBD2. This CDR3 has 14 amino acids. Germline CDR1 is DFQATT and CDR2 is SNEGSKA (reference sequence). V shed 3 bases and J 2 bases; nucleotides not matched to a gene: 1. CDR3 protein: CSARTSGRQETQYF. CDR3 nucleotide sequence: TGCAGTGCTAGGACTAGCGGGAGACAAGAGACCCAGTACTTC.

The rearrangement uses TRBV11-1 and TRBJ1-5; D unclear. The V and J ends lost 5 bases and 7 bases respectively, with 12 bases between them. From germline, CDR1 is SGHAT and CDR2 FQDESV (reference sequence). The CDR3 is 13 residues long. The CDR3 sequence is CASSQLHGQPQHF. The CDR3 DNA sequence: TGTGCCAGCAGCCAACTACATGGCCAGCCCCAGCATTTT.